Listed below are T cell receptor beta chains from one sample, sequenced in a study of shared clonotypes between healthy human individuals. The table came from immunoSEQ multiplex PCR; TCRdb's copy has only in-frame clones and leaves some out. The sample carries more than 850,000 clones, about four fifths recorded once. Material for sequencing was memory CD4+ T cells from PBMCs. The receptors were gathered from a man younger than 30 in good health. Some clones in this sample may be carry-over from other donors' samples. The CDR3 runs from the conserved cysteine through the conserved F or W. D genes are given only for firm matches. Size is omitted from some rows. Given values are once, few, many or a class for expanded clones.

cdr3_length clone_size j_call d_call v_call cdr3_nt cdr3_aa
15 NA TRBJ1-2 NA TRBV7-2 TGTGCCAGCAGCTTTTCAGTGCGTTCCTCCGATGGCTACACCTTC CASSFSVRSSDGYTF
15 NA TRBJ2-7 NA TRBV7-9 TGTGCCAGCAACTCGGACACATTCACGTCCTCCGAGCAGTACTTC CASNSDTFTSSEQYF
14 NA TRBJ2-7 NA TRBV28 TGTGCCAGCAGGATGGGCGGGACCAACTACGAGCAGTACTTC CASRMGGTNYEQYF
19 NA TRBJ2-1 TRBD2 TRBV5-4 TGTGCCAGCAGGCCCCGGGGGACTAGCGCCCGAGGGGGCTACAATGAGCAGTTCTTC CASRPRGTSARGGYNEQFF
16 NA TRBJ2-5 NA TRBV11-2 TGTGCCAGCAGCTCTCGTCGGGACACTCCATCGGAGACCCAGTACTTC CASSSRRDTPSETQYF
13 NA TRBJ2-1 NA TRBV7-9 TGTGCCAGCGGGACTCCCGCCTACAATGAGCAGTTCTTC CASGTPAYNEQFF
16 NA TRBJ1-1 TRBD1 TRBV18 TGTGCCAGCTCACCCCAGACAGGGATCGGGAACACTGAAGCTTTCTTT CASSPQTGIGNTEAFF
13 NA TRBJ2-7 NA TRBV6-5 TGTGCCAGCAGTTACGATAGCTCCTACGAGCAGTACTTC CASSYDSSYEQYF
13 once TRBJ1-4 NA TRBV6-6 TGTGCCAGCAGTAGGAGTTTCGGTGAAAAACTGTTTTTT CASSRSFGEKLFF
13 NA TRBJ2-1 NA TRBV30 TGTGCCTGGAGTGGGGCCAGGGTGAGCGAGCAGTTCTTC CAWSGARVSEQFF
14 NA TRBJ1-1 TRBD1 TRBV2 TGTGCCAGCCTACCGGGACAGGGGGCCACTGAAGCTTTCTTT CASLPGQGATEAFF
12 NA TRBJ2-3 NA TRBV29-1 TGCAGCGTTGAAGTGGCAACAGATACGCAGTATTTT CSVEVATDTQYF
16 NA TRBJ1-1 NA TRBV7-2 TGTGCCAGCAGCTTACGGGCCCCGGGGCAGAACACTGAAGCTTTCTTT CASSLRAPGQNTEAFF
11 once TRBJ1-2 NA TRBV20-1 TGCAGTGCTAGCAACACTCGCGGCTACACCTTC CSASNTRGYTF
15 NA TRBJ1-2 NA TRBV15 TGTGCCACCAGCAGGGAAACGTCAGGAGGCTATGGCTACACCTTC CATSRETSGGYGYTF
18 NA TRBJ2-7 TRBD1 TRBV28 TGTGCCAGCAGTTTATTCCCAAGATCTCCGGGACAGGGTACCGAGCAGTACTTC CASSLFPRSPGQGTEQYF
15 NA TRBJ2-3 TRBD2 TRBV5-1 TGCGCCAGCAGCGCAAGCGGGAGTCAGGCAGATACGCAGTATTTT CASSASGSQADTQYF
14 NA TRBJ2-7 NA TRBV28 TGTGCCAGCAGTTGGGGCAGGAGCTCCTACGAGCAGTACTTC CASSWGRSSYEQYF
15 NA TRBJ1-2 NA TRBV5-6 TGTGCCAGCAGCCCGAGGAACGGGGGCTACTATGGCTACACCTTC CASSPRNGGYYGYTF
14 NA TRBJ2-3 NA TRBV7-3 TGTGCCAGCAGCTTATCGGGGAGGACAGATACGCAGTATTTT CASSLSGRTDTQYF
12 NA TRBJ2-3 NA TRBV5-8 TGTGCCAGCAGCTTATCTAAGGATACGCAGTATTTT CASSLSKDTQYF
14 NA TRBJ1-1 NA TRBV25-1 TGTGCCAGCAGTGACGTTCGGGGGGTGGGTGAAGCTTTCTTT CASSDVRGVGEAFF
13 NA TRBJ1-1 NA TRBV6-5 TGTGCCAGCAGTTATCTGAGGGGATGGAAAGCTTTCTTT CASSYLRGWKAFF
14 NA TRBJ1-3 NA TRBV10-3 TGTGCCATCAGTGACGCGCAGGATGGAAACACCATATATTTT CAISDAQDGNTIYF
16 NA TRBJ1-4 TRBD1 TRBV18 TGTGCCAGCTCACTAATTCCGGGACAGGGTAATGAAAAACTGTTTTTT CASSLIPGQGNEKLFF
14 NA TRBJ1-2 TRBD1 TRBV11-2 TGTGCCAGCAGCCTAGACAGGGGGCAGAGTGGCTACACCTTC CASSLDRGQSGYTF
15 NA TRBJ2-7 TRBD1 TRBV14 TGTGCCAGCAGCCAAGGAGGGACAGTGGCCTACGAGCAGTACTTC CASSQGGTVAYEQYF
16 few TRBJ2-2 NA TRBV11-3 TGTGCCAGCAGCCCGGCTTTTGGACTGGTTACCGGGGAGCTGTTTTTT CASSPAFGLVTGELFF
14 NA TRBJ2-7 TRBD2 TRBV6-5 TGTGCCAGCCGCTCAGGCGGGAGCGATGACGAGCAGTACTTC CASRSGGSDDEQYF
15 NA TRBJ1-3 NA TRBV4-3 TGCGCCAGCAGCCAAGATCCCAGCTCTGGAAACACCATATATTTT CASSQDPSSGNTIYF
13 NA TRBJ2-3 NA TRBV5-4 TGTGCCAGCAGCTTGGCCCACACAGATACGCAGTATTTT CASSLAHTDTQYF
16 NA TRBJ1-1 NA TRBV28 TGTGCCAGCACTCCGAAGGACCGCCGATCGAACACTGAAGCTTTCTTT CASTPKDRRSNTEAFF
14 NA TRBJ2-7 NA TRBV7-9 TGTGCCAGCAGCTTAGTTGCGAGTTCCTACGAGCAGTACTTC CASSLVASSYEQYF
14 few TRBJ1-1 NA TRBV5-1 TGCGCCAGCAGCTCCGGGACATCTAACACTGAAGCTTTCTTT CASSSGTSNTEAFF
16 NA TRBJ1-1 TRBD1 TRBV5-1 TGCGCCAGCAGCTTATACGGACAGGGCGGAGGTACTGAAGCTTTCTTT CASSLYGQGGGTEAFF
13 NA TRBJ1-2 TRBD1 TRBV29-1 TGCAGCGTCAGCTCGGGACAGGGTGGGGGCTACACCTTC CSVSSGQGGGYTF
14 few TRBJ1-2 NA TRBV19 TGTGCCAGTAGGACCCGGGGTGTAGACTCTGGCTACACCTTC CASRTRGVDSGYTF
12 NA TRBJ2-5 NA TRBV2 TGTGCCAGCGCTTATGGGAAAGAGACCCAGTACTTC CASAYGKETQYF
13 NA TRBJ2-7 NA TRBV2 TGTGCCAGCAGGGAAGACAGGTCCTACGAGCAGTACTTC CASREDRSYEQYF
15 NA TRBJ1-5 TRBD1 TRBV2 TGTGCCAGCAGTGTGGGACAGCAACGGGGTCAGCCCCAGCATTTT CASSVGQQRGQPQHF
15 NA TRBJ2-1 TRBD2 TRBV27 TGTGCCAGCAGTTTCTTAGCGGGAGGTAACTATGAGCAGTTCTTC CASSFLAGGNYEQFF
15 NA TRBJ2-2 NA TRBV5-1 TGCGCCAGCAGCTTGGGTCAGTCGAGCACCGGGGAGCTGTTTTTT CASSLGQSSTGELFF
14 NA TRBJ1-1 TRBD1 TRBV5-1 TGCGCCAGCAGCTTGGCTGGGCAGGGGGCGGAAGCTTTCTTT CASSLAGQGAEAFF
14 NA TRBJ2-2 NA TRBV5-1 TGCGCCAGCAGCTCGGCCGGGGCCACCGGGGAGCTGTTTTTT CASSSAGATGELFF
13 NA TRBJ2-7 TRBD1 TRBV9 TGTGCCAGTGGAGACAGGGAATCCTACGAGCAGTACTTC CASGDRESYEQYF
16 many TRBJ2-3 TRBD1 TRBV5-1 TGCGCCAGCAGCTTAGCGACAGGGGGCGCGACAGATACGCAGTATTTT CASSLATGGATDTQYF
13 NA TRBJ2-7 NA TRBV6-6 TGTGCCACCAGTGACCCCAACAGCTACGAGCAGTACTTC CATSDPNSYEQYF
16 NA TRBJ1-1 TRBD1 TRBV10-3 TGTGCCATCGGGCCCAAACAGGGGACGGTGAACACTGAAGCTTTCTTT CAIGPKQGTVNTEAFF
15 NA TRBJ1-2 TRBD1 TRBV10-3 TGTGCCATCAGTGAGGGATACGGGACAGGGTATGGCTACACCTTC CAISEGYGTGYGYTF
14 few TRBJ1-1 NA TRBV2 TGTGCCAGCTCCCTCCAGGGGCGAACAACTGAAGCTTTCTTT CASSLQGRTTEAFF
15 once TRBJ1-1 TRBD1 TRBV7-9 TGTGCCAGCAGCTTAACGGGACAGGAGGGGTCTGAAGCTTTCTTT CASSLTGQEGSEAFF
13 NA TRBJ1-1 NA TRBV6-6 TGTGCCAGCAGAGCGGACATCATCACTGAAGCTTTCTTT CASRADIITEAFF
14 NA TRBJ2-2 NA TRBV28 TGTGCCAGCAGTTTACCAGGGAACACCGGGGAGCTGTTTTTT CASSLPGNTGELFF
14 NA TRBJ2-3 NA TRBV28 TGTGCCAGCAGTTCTCTGGGTGTCACAGATACGCAGTATTTT CASSSLGVTDTQYF
13 NA TRBJ1-2 TRBD1 TRBV10-2 TGCGCCAGCAGTACAGGGGGGAACTATGGCTACACCTTC CASSTGGNYGYTF